Following are 13 T cell receptor beta chains from one sample sequenced in a study of blood T cells in healthy people across ages (dated by TCRdb to between 2014 and 2017). Libraries were made using 5' RACE. Sequencer: Illumina HiSeq 2500. A second PCR of about 6 to 12 cycles was run with a J-beta primer mix and a sample-barcoded 5' primer. TCRdb reworked the public reads: Q25 trimming with fastp, MiXCR clone assembly, productive beta chains retained. Each CDR3 protein appears once, grouped with its most common genes and DNA. This sample comprises approximately 800,000 distinct CDR3 sequences, about 34% of them detected only once. The top ten hold 10% to 15% of the sample. The source material was blood. These receptors were obtained from a man aged 18 to 29 in good health.

This clonotype has just a few counts. The gene calls are TRBV18 and TRBJ1-4, with 8 bases fitting TRBD1. V shed 8 bases and J 3 bases; nucleotides not matched to a gene: 14. Germline values: CDR1 KGHSH, CDR2 LQKENI. The CDR3 runs 17 residues. The CDR3 DNA follows: TGTGCCAGCCGTGGACAGGGCGTTACGGCAGCTAATGAAAAACTGTTTTTT. Protein sequence: CASRGQGVTAANEKLFF.

The genes are TRBV18 and TRBJ2-3, with TRBD2 as a possible D gene (5 bases). Germline V gene sequence: CDR1 KGHSH, CDR2 LQKENI. V lost 4 bases to trimming and J lost 2 bases, with 10 bases between them. The CDR3 contains 14 residues. The CDR3 loop is CASSQTGDTDTQYF. The CDR3 coding sequence is TGTGCCAGCTCACAGACCGGGGACACAGATACGCAGTATTTT.

This clonotype came up many times. V is TRBV10-3 and J is TRBJ1-6; 8 bases map to TRBD1. The CDR3 sequence is 17 residues long. Germline lookup yields CDR1 ENHRY and CDR2 SYGVKD. V lost 3 bases to trimming and J lost 8 bases; unmatched junction nucleotides: 12. The CDR3 protein is CAISDLPRGRPYSPLHF. The DNA for the CDR3 is TGTGCCATCAGTGACCTGCCCAGGGGGCGCCCCTATTCACCCCTCCACTTT.

The genes are TRBV20-1 and TRBJ1-1; D unresolved. This CDR3 comprises 14 residues. The V end was cut by 0 bases, the J end by 3 bases, with 11 bases between. The germline gives CDR1 DFQATT, CDR2 SNEGSKA (reference sequence). CDR3 nucleotides: TGCAGTGCTAGAGATGGTCGGCGAGACACTGAAGCTTTCTTT. It yields the protein CSARDGRRDTEAFF.

V and J are TRBV7-9 and TRBJ1-4; no definite D call. The CDR3 contains 14 residues. Germline loops: CDR1 SEHNR, CDR2 FQNEAQ (reference sequence). Trimming left V 10 bases short and J 5 bases short, with 17 bases between. The CDR3 DNA reads as TGTGCCACCCGGACGGCGTCTATGAATGAAAAACTGTTTTTT. It translates to CATRTASMNEKLFF.

This clonotype was detected many times. This chain uses TRBV20-1 with TRBJ1-6, with D possibly matching TRBD1 (6 bases). V lost 3 bases, J lost 7 bases, and 10 bases lay in between. CDR3 length: 13 amino acids. Germline CDR1 and CDR2: DFQATT and SNEGSKA (reference sequence). The CDR3 here is CSARKDSNSPLHF. The DNA for the CDR3 is TGCAGTGCTAGGAAGGACAGCAATTCACCCCTCCACTTT.

This clonotype was counted ten times or more. The chain carries TRBV12-3 or TRBV12-4 and TRBJ1-2; possibly TRBD1 for D (6 bases). The CDR3 length is 14 residues. V lost 6 bases, J lost 6 bases, and 17 bases lay in between. The CDR3: CASSATGQSHGYTF. CDR3 bases: TGTGCCAGCAGCGCTACCGGACAGTCCCATGGCTACACCTTC.

This clonotype was seen a few times. The V gene is TRBV4-3, the J gene TRBJ1-1; D gene ambiguous. Trimming shortened V by 0 bases and J by 3 bases, and 5 bases separated the two germline ends. This CDR3 is built from 13 residues. Germline loops: CDR1 LGHNA, CDR2 YSLEER. The CDR3 spells CASSQDLYTEAFF. The CDR3 coding sequence is TGCGCCAGCAGCCAAGATTTATACACTGAAGCTTTCTTT.

This clonotype was counted a few times. V usage is TRBV12-3 or TRBV12-4 and J usage is TRBJ1-1, with D unclear. This CDR3 comprises 17 residues. Trimming left V 4 bases short and J 0 bases short, with 18 bases between. The CDR3 region has the DNA TGTGCCAGCAGTTACGACTCTTACAGCCTAATGAACACTGAAGCTTTCTTT. Its protein product is CASSYDSYSLMNTEAFF.

This clonotype was counted between two and nine times. The chain is built from TRBV7-6 and TRBJ2-1; D possibly matches TRBD1 or TRBD2 (5 bases each). The CDR3 has 16 residues. The V end was cut by 7 bases, the J end by 1 base, with 17 bases between. The V gene's germline CDR1 is SGHVS and CDR2 FNYEAQ. In DNA, the CDR3 is TGTGCCAGCACCCGTAGGGACGGCGGGTCCTACAATGAGCAGTTCTTC. As protein: CASTRRDGGSYNEQFF.

This clonotype was recorded a few times. J is TRBJ2-1 and V is TRBV20-1, with D perhaps assigned TRBD1 or TRBD2 (6 bases each). Per germline, CDR1 DFQATT and CDR2 SNEGSKA (reference sequence). V was trimmed by 6 bases and J by 7 bases, leaving 19 bases between them. The length of the CDR3 is 14 residues. The CDR3 loop reads CSAARNRGRNEQFF. The CDR3 region has the DNA TGCAGTGCCGCCCGGAACCGGGGGCGGAATGAGCAGTTCTTC.

The gene calls are TRBV4-2 and TRBJ2-7; tentative D call: TRBD2 (5 bases). The CDR3 is 15 amino acids. The V gene's germline CDR1 is LGHNA and CDR2 YNFKEQ. Trimming shortened V by 2 bases and J by 6 bases, and 17 bases separated the two germline ends. The CDR3 DNA is TGTGCCAGCAGCCAATGGAGGTTGGACGAATCCGAGCAGTACTTC. Protein: CASSQWRLDESEQYF.

This clonotype was seen ten or more times. The DNA of the CDR3 is TGTGCCAGCAGCCCGGGCAGGGGATCAAACATTCAGTACTTC. Encoded protein: CASSPGRGSNIQYF. This chain links TRBV12-3 or TRBV12-4 with TRBJ2-4; weak D call: TRBD1 (6 bases). With 6 bases removed from V and 6 bases from J, the gap between germline ends came to 15 bases. The CDR3 spans 14 residues.